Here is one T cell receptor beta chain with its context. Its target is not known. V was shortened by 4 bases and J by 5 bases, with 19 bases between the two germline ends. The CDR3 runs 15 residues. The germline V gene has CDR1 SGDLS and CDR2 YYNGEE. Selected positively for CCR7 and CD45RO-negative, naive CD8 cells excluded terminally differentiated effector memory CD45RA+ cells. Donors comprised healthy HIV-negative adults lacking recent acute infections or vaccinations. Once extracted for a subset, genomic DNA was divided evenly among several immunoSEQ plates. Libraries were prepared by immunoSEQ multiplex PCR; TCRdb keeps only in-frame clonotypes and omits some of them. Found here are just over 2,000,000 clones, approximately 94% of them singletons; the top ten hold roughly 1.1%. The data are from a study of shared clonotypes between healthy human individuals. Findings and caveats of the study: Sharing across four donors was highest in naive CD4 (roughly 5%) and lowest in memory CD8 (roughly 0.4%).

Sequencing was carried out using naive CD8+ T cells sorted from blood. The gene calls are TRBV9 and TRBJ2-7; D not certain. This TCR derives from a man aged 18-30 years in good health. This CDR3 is CASSYEPKPSDEQYF. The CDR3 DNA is TGTGCCAGCAGCTACGAGCCCAAGCCCAGTGACGAGCAGTACTTC.